The rows below give T cell receptor beta chains drawn from one sample of a study of radiotherapy plus CTLA-4 blockade in lung cancer. Repertoires were generated with immunoSEQ multiplex PCR, while TCRdb's copy carries only in-frame clones and drops some. Among tens of thousands of clones, around 77% were seen once, and the ten largest hold approximately 2.4%. The input for sequencing was peripheral blood, taken from a patient treated with radiotherapy plus ipilimumab. All receptors derive from a human donor with non-small cell lung cancer whose response to radiotherapy plus ipilimumab could not be evaluated. Each CDR3 is given with its conserved first and last residue. Fields, in order: D gene, V gene, clone size, J gene, CDR3 DNA, CDR3 protein. A D gene is named only where the DNA matches it firmly. Rows give clone size only sometimes, using once, few, many, or a class for an expanded clone.

D gene: TRBD1
V gene: TRBV5-6
clone size: NA
J gene: TRBJ1-5
CDR3 DNA: TGTGCCAGCAGCTTGTTGAGGGGGCGTCATAGCAATCAGCCCCAGCATTTT
CDR3 protein: CASSLLRGRHSNQPQHF

D gene: NA
V gene: TRBV6-5
clone size: NA
J gene: TRBJ1-2
CDR3 DNA: TGTGCCAGCAGTTACTCACAGGGAAAAGGCTACACCTTC
CDR3 protein: CASSYSQGKGYTF

D gene: NA
V gene: TRBV9
clone size: NA
J gene: TRBJ2-3
CDR3 DNA: TGTGCCAGCAGCCCCTGGACCCATAGCGCAGATACGCAGTATTTT
CDR3 protein: CASSPWTHSADTQYF

D gene: NA
V gene: TRBV7-9
clone size: NA
J gene: TRBJ1-6
CDR3 DNA: TGTGCCAGCAGCCCCTCGGGACACGCCTCCGCCCTCCACTTT
CDR3 protein: CASSPSGHASALHF

D gene: TRBD1
V gene: TRBV7-2
clone size: NA
J gene: TRBJ1-6
CDR3 DNA: TGTGCCAGCAGCTCCGTCCCCGGACAGGGAGGATCACCCCTCCACTTT
CDR3 protein: CASSSVPGQGGSPLHF

D gene: TRBD1
V gene: TRBV7-9
clone size: few
J gene: TRBJ1-6
CDR3 DNA: TGTGCCAGCAGCTCCGACAGGGGAGGCTTTAATTCACCCCTCCACTTT
CDR3 protein: CASSSDRGGFNSPLHF

D gene: NA
V gene: TRBV4-2
clone size: NA
J gene: TRBJ2-7
CDR3 DNA: TGTGCCAGCAGCCAAGAGATGCGGGGCTACGAGCAGTACTTC
CDR3 protein: CASSQEMRGYEQYF

D gene: TRBD1
V gene: TRBV30
clone size: NA
J gene: TRBJ2-7
CDR3 DNA: TGTGCCTGGAGCCGCCTGGGGACAGGGTTCTACTACGAGCAGTACTTC
CDR3 protein: CAWSRLGTGFYYEQYF

D gene: TRBD1
V gene: TRBV27
clone size: NA
J gene: TRBJ2-7
CDR3 DNA: TGTGCCAGCAGGACAGGGACGGTTACCTACGAGCAGTACTTC
CDR3 protein: CASRTGTVTYEQYF

D gene: TRBD1
V gene: TRBV4-1
clone size: NA
J gene: TRBJ2-7
CDR3 DNA: TGCGCCAGCAGCTACGACAGGGGGAGTCCCTACGAGCAGTACTTC
CDR3 protein: CASSYDRGSPYEQYF

D gene: TRBD2
V gene: TRBV6-6
clone size: NA
J gene: TRBJ2-7
CDR3 DNA: TGTGCCAGCAGCGGACTAGCGGGAACCTCCTACGAGCAGTACTTC
CDR3 protein: CASSGLAGTSYEQYF

D gene: NA
V gene: TRBV6-5
clone size: NA
J gene: TRBJ2-7
CDR3 DNA: TGTGCCAGCAGTCCGGACATAACCTACGAGCAGTACTTC
CDR3 protein: CASSPDITYEQYF

D gene: NA
V gene: TRBV9
clone size: NA
J gene: TRBJ2-3
CDR3 DNA: TGTGCCAGCAGCGTATTCGCCGCGGCGGGGTACACAGATACGCAGTATTTT
CDR3 protein: CASSVFAAAGYTDTQYF

D gene: NA
V gene: TRBV19
clone size: NA
J gene: TRBJ1-2
CDR3 DNA: TGTGCCAGTATTGGGCGGGCAGGCCTGAAACCTTCCTATGGCTACACCTTC
CDR3 protein: CASIGRAGLKPSYGYTF

D gene: TRBD1
V gene: TRBV29-1
clone size: NA
J gene: TRBJ2-1
CDR3 DNA: TGCAGCGTTGACCCACAGGGGGCGGGGAATGAGCAGTTCTTC
CDR3 protein: CSVDPQGAGNEQFF

D gene: TRBD1
V gene: TRBV7-2
clone size: NA
J gene: TRBJ1-2
CDR3 DNA: TGTGCCAGCAGCCCCGGACAGGCATGGCGTGGCTACACCTTC
CDR3 protein: CASSPGQAWRGYTF

D gene: TRBD1
V gene: TRBV4-3
clone size: NA
J gene: TRBJ1-5
CDR3 DNA: TGCGCCAGCAGCCCACGGACAGGGAGCAATCAGCCCCAGCATTTT
CDR3 protein: CASSPRTGSNQPQHF

D gene: TRBD1
V gene: TRBV23-1
clone size: NA
J gene: TRBJ2-5
CDR3 DNA: TGCGCCAGCAGTCAATCTAAGGACAGGGTTGGGAGAGAGACCCAGTACTTC
CDR3 protein: CASSQSKDRVGRETQYF

D gene: TRBD1
V gene: TRBV29-1
clone size: NA
J gene: TRBJ2-5
CDR3 DNA: TGCAGCGCCAGGGGGGACAGGGTGGGGGGAGAGACCCAGTACTTC
CDR3 protein: CSARGDRVGGETQYF

D gene: TRBD2
V gene: TRBV5-1
clone size: NA
J gene: TRBJ2-5
CDR3 DNA: TGCGCCAGCAGCTCGCGGGCGCGGGGGGAGACCCAGTACTTC
CDR3 protein: CASSSRARGETQYF

D gene: NA
V gene: TRBV9
clone size: NA
J gene: TRBJ1-2
CDR3 DNA: TGTGCCAGCAGCGTCGGCATCGCGGAGGGCTACACCTTC
CDR3 protein: CASSVGIAEGYTF

D gene: NA
V gene: TRBV7-8
clone size: NA
J gene: TRBJ1-1
CDR3 DNA: TGTGCCAGCAGCTTAGTAACAGGGCTTAACACTGAAGCTTTCTTT
CDR3 protein: CASSLVTGLNTEAFF

D gene: NA
V gene: TRBV7-9
clone size: once
J gene: TRBJ2-3
CDR3 DNA: TGTGCCAGCACCGGTCGCGGGGCTAGCGGCACAGATACGCAGTATTTT
CDR3 protein: CASTGRGASGTDTQYF

D gene: NA
V gene: TRBV18
clone size: once
J gene: TRBJ1-5
CDR3 DNA: TGTGCCAGCTCCCCTCGGGGTATCGAAGGGCCCCAGCATTTT
CDR3 protein: CASSPRGIEGPQHF

D gene: NA
V gene: TRBV27
clone size: NA
J gene: TRBJ2-3
CDR3 DNA: TGTGCCAGCAGTTTAGTAAGGGGACTCCCGGCCTCACATACGCAGTATTTT
CDR3 protein: CASSLVRGLPASHTQYF

D gene: TRBD1
V gene: TRBV6-5
clone size: once
J gene: TRBJ2-7
CDR3 DNA: TGTGCCAGCAGTTCTAGGACAGGGGGCCGCTACGAGCAGTGCTTC
CDR3 protein: CASSSRTGGRYEQCF

D gene: NA
V gene: TRBV7-2
clone size: NA
J gene: TRBJ2-7
CDR3 DNA: TGTGCCAGCAGCTTAGATATGGTTGCGGGCTACGAGCAGTACTTC
CDR3 protein: CASSLDMVAGYEQYF

D gene: TRBD2
V gene: TRBV19
clone size: NA
J gene: TRBJ2-2
CDR3 DNA: TGTGCCAGTACTGGCGGGAGGGCGTACACCGGGGAGCTGTTTTTT
CDR3 protein: CASTGGRAYTGELFF

D gene: TRBD1
V gene: TRBV27
clone size: NA
J gene: TRBJ1-5
CDR3 DNA: TGTGCCAGCAGTGGTGGGCGGACAGGGAGGAATCAGCCCCAGCATTTT
CDR3 protein: CASSGGRTGRNQPQHF

D gene: TRBD2
V gene: TRBV5-4
clone size: NA
J gene: TRBJ2-5
CDR3 DNA: TGTGCCAGCAGCCTTAGCGGGGGGAACCAAGAGACCCAGTACTTC
CDR3 protein: CASSLSGGNQETQYF

D gene: TRBD1
V gene: TRBV5-1
clone size: few
J gene: TRBJ2-3
CDR3 DNA: TGCGCCAGCAGCCAATTCTGGACCACAGGGGGCGGTTTATCACGGACGGCAGATACGCAGTATTTT
CDR3 protein: CASSQFWTTGGGLSRTADTQYF

D gene: NA
V gene: TRBV7-2
clone size: NA
J gene: TRBJ1-1
CDR3 DNA: TGTGCCAGCAGCTTAGAACCCGACAGGCTGGTTGCTGAAGCTTTCTTT
CDR3 protein: CASSLEPDRLVAEAFF

D gene: NA
V gene: TRBV28
clone size: NA
J gene: TRBJ2-6
CDR3 DNA: TGTGCCAGCAGTTTTCACAGCTCTGGGGCCAACGTCCTGACTTTC
CDR3 protein: CASSFHSSGANVLTF

D gene: NA
V gene: TRBV5-6
clone size: NA
J gene: TRBJ2-1
CDR3 DNA: TGTGCCAGCAGCTTGGCCAGGCGGCAGTTCTTC
CDR3 protein: CASSLARRQFF

D gene: NA
V gene: TRBV28
clone size: once
J gene: TRBJ2-5
CDR3 DNA: TGTGCCAGCAGTCCCCCGAGGATGGAGACCCAGTACTTC
CDR3 protein: CASSPPRMETQYF

D gene: NA
V gene: TRBV9
clone size: NA
J gene: TRBJ2-7
CDR3 DNA: TGTGCCAGCAGCGTTGGACTCCCCTCCTACGAGCAGTACTTC
CDR3 protein: CASSVGLPSYEQYF

D gene: NA
V gene: TRBV5-1
clone size: NA
J gene: TRBJ1-2
CDR3 DNA: TGCGCCAGCAGCACTACAGGGCAGAACTATGGCTACACCTTC
CDR3 protein: CASSTTGQNYGYTF

D gene: TRBD2
V gene: TRBV6-5
clone size: NA
J gene: TRBJ2-1
CDR3 DNA: TGTGCCAGCAGTGGGACTAGCACATTTGGTGAGCAGTTCTTC
CDR3 protein: CASSGTSTFGEQFF

D gene: TRBD1
V gene: TRBV5-5
clone size: NA
J gene: TRBJ1-1
CDR3 DNA: TGTGCCAGCAGCGTGACAGGGGGCACTGAAGCTTTCTTT
CDR3 protein: CASSVTGGTEAFF

D gene: TRBD1
V gene: TRBV9
clone size: once
J gene: TRBJ1-2
CDR3 DNA: TGTGCCAGCAGCCCGGCGACAGGGGGCATAGGCTACACCTTC
CDR3 protein: CASSPATGGIGYTF

D gene: TRBD2
V gene: TRBV4-2
clone size: few
J gene: TRBJ2-1
CDR3 DNA: TGTGCCAGCAGCCAAGTTTTTGCGGGAGGAAGCTACAATGAGCAGTTCTTC
CDR3 protein: CASSQVFAGGSYNEQFF

D gene: NA
V gene: TRBV6-1
clone size: NA
J gene: TRBJ2-5
CDR3 DNA: TGTGCCAGCATGAGGGTGACTAGTACTGAGGAGACCCAGTACTTC
CDR3 protein: CASMRVTSTEETQYF

D gene: NA
V gene: TRBV5-1
clone size: NA
J gene: TRBJ2-3
CDR3 DNA: TGCGCCAGCAGCCTGCCTGCAGCGGCCTCCACAGATACGCAGTATTTT
CDR3 protein: CASSLPAAASTDTQYF

D gene: NA
V gene: TRBV6-1
clone size: NA
J gene: TRBJ1-1
CDR3 DNA: TGTGCCAGCATCGAGGGCGGATTGAACACTGAAGCTTTCTTT
CDR3 protein: CASIEGGLNTEAFF

D gene: NA
V gene: TRBV7-8
clone size: NA
J gene: TRBJ2-7
CDR3 DNA: TGTGCCAGCAGCTTAGCCCACATCGGGGGGCACTCCTACGAGCAGTACTTC
CDR3 protein: CASSLAHIGGHSYEQYF

D gene: TRBD2
V gene: TRBV9
clone size: NA
J gene: TRBJ2-7
CDR3 DNA: TGTGCCAGCAGCGTAGGCGCGGGAGTACACTACGAGCAGTACTTC
CDR3 protein: CASSVGAGVHYEQYF

D gene: NA
V gene: TRBV30
clone size: NA
J gene: TRBJ2-3
CDR3 DNA: TGTGCCTGGAGTGTAAGGCAGACTAGCACAGATACGCAGTATTTT
CDR3 protein: CAWSVRQTSTDTQYF

D gene: NA
V gene: TRBV7-2
clone size: few
J gene: TRBJ2-2
CDR3 DNA: TGTGCCAGCAGCTTAGCCCCCGGGGTCAACACCGGGGAGCTGTTTTTT
CDR3 protein: CASSLAPGVNTGELFF

D gene: TRBD2
V gene: TRBV27
clone size: once
J gene: TRBJ2-7
CDR3 DNA: TGTGCCAGCAGTCGCAGTAGGCTAGCGGGTTCCTCCTACGAGCAGTACTTC
CDR3 protein: CASSRSRLAGSSYEQYF

D gene: NA
V gene: TRBV28
clone size: NA
J gene: TRBJ2-5
CDR3 DNA: TGTGCCAGCAGTGTTCGCCGGGGTCGGGAGACCCAGTACTTC
CDR3 protein: CASSVRRGRETQYF

D gene: NA
V gene: TRBV19
clone size: NA
J gene: TRBJ1-2
CDR3 DNA: TGTGCCAGTAGTATGGAGAGGGTCCGCGGCTACACCTTC
CDR3 protein: CASSMERVRGYTF

D gene: TRBD1
V gene: TRBV7-9
clone size: NA
J gene: TRBJ1-5
CDR3 DNA: TGTGCCAGCAGCTTAGACAGGGGGCTTAGAAATCAGCCCCAGCATTTT
CDR3 protein: CASSLDRGLRNQPQHF

D gene: TRBD1
V gene: TRBV7-9
clone size: once
J gene: TRBJ1-1
CDR3 DNA: TGTGCCAGCAGCCCAGGGACAGCTAAATCGGCTTTCTTT
CDR3 protein: CASSPGTAKSAFF

D gene: NA
V gene: TRBV6-1
clone size: NA
J gene: TRBJ1-5
CDR3 DNA: TGTGCCAGCAGTGACGGGACATTTTATAGCAATCAGCCCCAGCATTTT
CDR3 protein: CASSDGTFYSNQPQHF

D gene: TRBD2
V gene: TRBV5-1
clone size: once
J gene: TRBJ2-5
CDR3 DNA: TGCGCCAGCAGCCTGACTAGCGCGCAAGAGACCCAGTACTTC
CDR3 protein: CASSLTSAQETQYF

D gene: NA
V gene: TRBV9
clone size: NA
J gene: TRBJ2-3
CDR3 DNA: TGTGCCAGCAGCGTAAACGGGGATACGCAGTATTTT
CDR3 protein: CASSVNGDTQYF

D gene: NA
V gene: TRBV7-2
clone size: NA
J gene: TRBJ1-1
CDR3 DNA: TGTGCCAGCAGCTTAGGAGGCGGCACTGAAGCTTTCTTT
CDR3 protein: CASSLGGGTEAFF